The 9 T cell receptor beta chains given below trace back to one sample, sequenced in a study of cytomegalovirus exposure and HLA in healthy donors. The study ran its PCR with 60 Vbeta and 13 Jbeta primers. Only in-frame clones appear in the TCRdb table, and some are missing; sequencing was by immunoSEQ multiplex PCR. The data contain roughly 160,000 clones, roughly four fifths of them seen just once; the ten biggest clones take up about 4.5%. Sequencing used PBMCs. The receptors were gathered from a man aged 40-55 years in good health and CMV-seronegative.

There are many counts of this clone. The V and J genes are TRBV28 and TRBJ2-1; D perhaps matches TRBD2 (5 bases). Trimming shortened V by 6 bases and J by 2 bases, and 14 bases separated the two germline ends. The germline gives CDR1 MDHEN, CDR2 SYDVKM. The CDR3 spans 15 residues. In DNA form, the CDR3 reads TGTGCCAGCAGAGAACGGGGAAGCGCCTACAATGAGCAGTTCTTC. This encodes CASRERGSAYNEQFF.

This chain joins TRBV27 and TRBJ2-7, with 7 bases fitting TRBD1. The junction had 4 bases not matched to a gene; V was cut back by 3 bases and J by 2 bases. CDR1 MNHEY and CDR2 SMNVEV come from the germline V gene (reference sequence). This CDR3 is built from 14 residues. The DNA of the CDR3 is TGTGCCAGCAGTTTCTACAGGGGTCCCTACGAGCAGTACTTC. This encodes CASSFYRGPYEQYF.

The sample holds one count of this clone. The gene calls are TRBV6-5 and TRBJ2-7, with 7 bases matching TRBD1. Germline CDR1 and CDR2: MNHEY and SVGAGI. After removal of 2 bases from V and 2 bases from J, the junction contained 3 bases not matched to a gene. This CDR3 region has 14 residues. The CDR3 nucleotides read TGTGCCAGCAGTTACGACAGGGCCACCTACGAGCAGTACTTC. Its protein product is CASSYDRATYEQYF.

The chain carries TRBV2 and TRBJ1-4; possible D gene TRBD1, 6 bases. CDR1 is SNHLY and CDR2 is FYNNEI in the germline V gene. With 6 bases removed from V and 5 bases from J, the gap between germline ends came to 10 bases. CDR3 size: 13 residues. CDR3 sequence reads: CASSSRGNEKLFF. As DNA, the CDR3 is TGTGCCAGCAGCTCCAGGGGAAATGAAAAACTGTTTTTT. Full variable domain (missing parts from reference TRBV2 and TRBJ1-4): EPEVTQTPSHQVTQMGQEVILRCVPISNHLYFYWYRQILGQKVEFLVSFYNNEISEKSEIFDDQFSVERPDGSNFTLKIRSTKLEDSAMYFCASSSRGNEKLFFGSGTQLSVL.

The DNA of the CDR3 is TGTGCCAGCAGCAGCCGGGGAGGCTTGAAGACCGAGACCCAGTACTTC. The encoded protein is CASSSRGGLKTETQYF. The chain recombines TRBV7-9 with TRBJ2-5, with a weak D call TRBD2 (6 bases). Germline V gene data show CDR1 as SEHNR and CDR2 as FQNEAQ (reference sequence). This CDR3 has 16 amino acids. V was trimmed by 5 bases and J by 5 bases, leaving 21 bases between them.

Worth noting for this clone: The same CDR3 can be traced to other DNA sequences in this sample. This sequence joins TRBV19 and TRBJ2-7, with TRBD2 matching 7 bases. J gave up 4 bases and V 3 bases, and 6 bases lay outside the gene matches. The CDR3 extends over 14 amino acids. The V gene's germline CDR1 is LNHDA and CDR2 SQIVND (reference sequence). The CDR3 region has the DNA TGTGCCAGTAGTATCGGCGGGGGTGGTTACGAGCAGTACTTC. Amino acids: CASSIGGGGYEQYF.

The chain has TRBV6-6 and TRBJ1-1; TRBD1 is a possible D gene (6 bases). V lost 4 bases, J lost 4 bases, and 13 bases lay in between. This CDR3 contains 14 residues. CDR1 and CDR2 from the germline V gene are MNHNY and SVGAGI (reference sequence). In nucleotides, the CDR3 is TGTGCCAGCAGTTTGACAGGAGGTATCACTGAAGCTTTCTTT. Translated, it gives CASSLTGGITEAFF.

The V and J genes are TRBV19 and TRBJ1-6; D might be TRBD1 (5 bases). In germline, CDR1 is LNHDA, CDR2 SQIVND (reference sequence). The CDR3 spans 16 residues. V was shortened by 7 bases and J by 0 bases, with 13 bases between the two germline ends. The CDR3 spells CASTLTASSYNSPLHF. The CDR3 DNA reads as TGTGCCAGTACCCTGACAGCAAGCTCCTATAATTCACCCCTCCACTTT.

V is TRBV10-3 and J is TRBJ2-3; 11 bases are shared with TRBD1. Germline lookup yields CDR1 ENHRY and CDR2 SYGVKD. The CDR3 loop spans 17 amino acids. J lost 6 bases, V lost 0 bases, and 8 bases had no gene match. The CDR3 reads CAISESLWDRGADTQYF. The CDR3 DNA sequence: TGTGCCATCAGTGAGTCGTTGTGGGACAGGGGGGCGGATACGCAGTATTTT.